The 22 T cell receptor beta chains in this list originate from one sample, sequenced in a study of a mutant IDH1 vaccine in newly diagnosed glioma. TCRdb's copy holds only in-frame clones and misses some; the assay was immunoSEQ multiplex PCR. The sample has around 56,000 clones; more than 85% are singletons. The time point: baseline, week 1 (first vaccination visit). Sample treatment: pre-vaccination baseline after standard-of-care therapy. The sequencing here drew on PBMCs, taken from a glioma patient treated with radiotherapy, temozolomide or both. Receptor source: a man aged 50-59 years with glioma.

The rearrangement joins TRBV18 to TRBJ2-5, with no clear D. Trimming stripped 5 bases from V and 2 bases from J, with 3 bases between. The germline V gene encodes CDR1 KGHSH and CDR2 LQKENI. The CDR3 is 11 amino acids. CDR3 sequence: CASSVQETQYF. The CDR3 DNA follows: TGTGCCAGCTCAGTACAAGAGACCCAGTACTTC.

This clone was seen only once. The CDR3 DNA reads TGTGCCTGGAGTTCCCTTACGGCCCTAGGAACGCAGTATTTT. It codes for CAWSSLTALGTQYF. This chain joins TRBV30 and TRBJ2-3, with no clear D. The CDR3 extends over 14 amino acids. CDR1 is GTSNPN and CDR2 is SVGIG in the germline V gene (reference sequence). V gave up 2 bases and J gave up 9 bases, with 18 bases separating them.

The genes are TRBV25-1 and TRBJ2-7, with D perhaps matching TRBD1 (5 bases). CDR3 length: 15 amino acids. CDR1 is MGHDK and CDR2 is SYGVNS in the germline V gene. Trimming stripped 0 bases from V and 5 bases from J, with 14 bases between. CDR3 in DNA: TGTGCCAGCAGTGAATATGACAGACCGACCGACGAGCAGTACTTC. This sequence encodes CASSEYDRPTDEQYF.

CDR3 DNA sequence: TGTGCCAGCGCAAGGACGGATAATTCACCCCTCCACTTT. Translated, it gives CASARTDNSPLHF. The chain carries TRBV2 and TRBJ1-6; D is uncertain. Germline loops: CDR1 SNHLY, CDR2 FYNNEI. This CDR3 is 13 amino acids long. The V gene lost 8 bases and the J gene lost 5 bases, with 10 bases spanning the gap.

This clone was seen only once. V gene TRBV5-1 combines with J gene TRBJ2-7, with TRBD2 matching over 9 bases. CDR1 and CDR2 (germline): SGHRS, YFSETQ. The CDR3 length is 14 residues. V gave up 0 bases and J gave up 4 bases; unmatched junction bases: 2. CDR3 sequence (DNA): TGCGCCAGCAGCTTGGTGGGACTAGCTTACGAGCAGTACTTC. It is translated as CASSLVGLAYEQYF.

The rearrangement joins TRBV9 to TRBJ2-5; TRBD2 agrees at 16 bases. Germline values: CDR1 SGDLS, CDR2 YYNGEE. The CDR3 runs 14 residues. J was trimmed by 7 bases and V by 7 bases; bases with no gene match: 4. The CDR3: CASAGTSGRGTQYF. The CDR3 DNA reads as TGTGCCAGCGCCGGGACTAGCGGGAGGGGGACCCAGTACTTC.

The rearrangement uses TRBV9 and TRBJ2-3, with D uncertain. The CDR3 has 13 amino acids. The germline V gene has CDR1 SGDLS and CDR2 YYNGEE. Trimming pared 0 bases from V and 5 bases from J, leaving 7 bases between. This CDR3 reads CASSVATQDTQYF. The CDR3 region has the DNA TGTGCCAGCAGCGTAGCTACCCAAGATACGCAGTATTTT.

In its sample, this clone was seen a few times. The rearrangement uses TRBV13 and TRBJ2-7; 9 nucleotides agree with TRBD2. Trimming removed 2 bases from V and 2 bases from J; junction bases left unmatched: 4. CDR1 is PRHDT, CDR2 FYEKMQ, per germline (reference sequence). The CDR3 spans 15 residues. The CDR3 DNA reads TGTGCCAGCAGCTTAAGGCAGCGGGGGGCCTACGAGCAGTACTTC. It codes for CASSLRQRGAYEQYF.

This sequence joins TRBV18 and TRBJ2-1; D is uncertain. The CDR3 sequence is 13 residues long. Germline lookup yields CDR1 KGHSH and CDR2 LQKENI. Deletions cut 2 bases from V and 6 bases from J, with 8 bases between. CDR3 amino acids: CASSPAAFNEQFF. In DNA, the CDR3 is TGTGCCAGCTCACCAGCGGCCTTCAATGAGCAGTTCTTC.

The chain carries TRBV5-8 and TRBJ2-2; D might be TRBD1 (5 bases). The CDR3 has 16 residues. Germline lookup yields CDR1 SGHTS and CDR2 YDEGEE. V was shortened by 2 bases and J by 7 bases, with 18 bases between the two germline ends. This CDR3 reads CASSLHLTNQGGELFF. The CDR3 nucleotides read TGTGCCAGCAGCTTACACCTTACCAACCAGGGCGGGGAGCTGTTTTTT.

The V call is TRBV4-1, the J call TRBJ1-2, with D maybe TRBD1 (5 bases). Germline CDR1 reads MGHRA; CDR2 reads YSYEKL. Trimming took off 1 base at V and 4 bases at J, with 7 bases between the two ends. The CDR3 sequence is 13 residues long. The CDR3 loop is CASSQGGTYGYTF. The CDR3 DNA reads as TGCGCCAGCAGCCAAGGGGGCACCTATGGCTACACCTTC.

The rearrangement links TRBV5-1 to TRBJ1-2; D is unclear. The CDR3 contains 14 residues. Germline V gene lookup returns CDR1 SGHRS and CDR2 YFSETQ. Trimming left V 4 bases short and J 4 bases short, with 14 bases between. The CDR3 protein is CASSPPGGSYGYTF. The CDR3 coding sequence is TGCGCCAGCAGCCCCCCGGGAGGGTCCTATGGCTACACCTTC.

CDR3 in amino acids: CASSFTAPGLAIEQYF. Here the CDR3 DNA reads TGTGCCAGCAGTTTTACGGCCCCGGGACTAGCGATCGAGCAGTACTTC. The rearrangement joins TRBV27 to TRBJ2-7; TRBD2 aligns across 10 bases. The CDR3 has 16 residues. Germline CDR1 reads MNHEY; CDR2 reads SMNVEV (reference sequence). V dropped 3 bases and J dropped 6; count of bases not matched to a gene: 11.

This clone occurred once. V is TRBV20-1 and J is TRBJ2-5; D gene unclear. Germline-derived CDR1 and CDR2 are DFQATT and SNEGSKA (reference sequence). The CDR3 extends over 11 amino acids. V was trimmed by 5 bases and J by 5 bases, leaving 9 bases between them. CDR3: CSARPTETQYF. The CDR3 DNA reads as TGCAGTGCTCGGCCAACGGAGACCCAGTACTTC.

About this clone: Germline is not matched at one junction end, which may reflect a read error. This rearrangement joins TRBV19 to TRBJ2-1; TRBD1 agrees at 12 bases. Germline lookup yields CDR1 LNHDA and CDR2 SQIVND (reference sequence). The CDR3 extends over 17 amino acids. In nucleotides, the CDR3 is TGTGCCAGTGGTATAGATGGGACAGGGGGCCCGTACAATGAGCAGTTCTTC. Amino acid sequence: CASGIDGTGGPYNEQFF.

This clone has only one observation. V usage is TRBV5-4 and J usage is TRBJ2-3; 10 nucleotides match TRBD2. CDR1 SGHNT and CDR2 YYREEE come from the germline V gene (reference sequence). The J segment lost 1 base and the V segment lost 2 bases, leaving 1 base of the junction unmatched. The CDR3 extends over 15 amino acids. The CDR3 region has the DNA TGTGCCAGCAGCTTTGGGACTAGCGGCACAGATACGCAGTATTTT. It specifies CASSFGTSGTDTQYF.

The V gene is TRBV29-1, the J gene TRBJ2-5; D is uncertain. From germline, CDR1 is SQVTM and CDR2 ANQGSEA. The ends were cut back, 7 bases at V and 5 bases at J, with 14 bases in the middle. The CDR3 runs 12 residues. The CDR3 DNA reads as TGCAGCGGGCTGGCGATCAGGGAGACCCAGTACTTC. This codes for CSGLAIRETQYF.

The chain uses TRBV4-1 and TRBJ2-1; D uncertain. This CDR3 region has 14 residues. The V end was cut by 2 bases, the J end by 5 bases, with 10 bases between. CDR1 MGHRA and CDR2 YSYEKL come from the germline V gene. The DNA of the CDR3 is TGCGCCAGCAGCCAATATTTACAGCACAATGAGCAGTTCTTC. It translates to CASSQYLQHNEQFF.

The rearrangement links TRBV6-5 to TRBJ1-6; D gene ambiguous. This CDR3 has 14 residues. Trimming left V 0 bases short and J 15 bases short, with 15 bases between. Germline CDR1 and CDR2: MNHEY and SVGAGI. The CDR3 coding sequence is TGTGCCAGCAGTTACTCGTCGGGCACCCAAGACCTCCACTTT. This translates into CASSYSSGTQDLHF.

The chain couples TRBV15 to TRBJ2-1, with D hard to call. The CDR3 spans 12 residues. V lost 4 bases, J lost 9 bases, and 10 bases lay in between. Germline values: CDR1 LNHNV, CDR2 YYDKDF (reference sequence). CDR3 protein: CATSTLVGEQFF. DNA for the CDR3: TGTGCCACCAGCACCTTAGTAGGTGAGCAGTTCTTC.

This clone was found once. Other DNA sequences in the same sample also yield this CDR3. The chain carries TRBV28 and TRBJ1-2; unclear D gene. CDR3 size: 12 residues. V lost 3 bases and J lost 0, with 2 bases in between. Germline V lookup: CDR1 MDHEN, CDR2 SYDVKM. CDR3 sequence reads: CASSFPNYGYTF. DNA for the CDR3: TGTGCCAGCAGTTTTCCTAACTATGGCTACACCTTC.

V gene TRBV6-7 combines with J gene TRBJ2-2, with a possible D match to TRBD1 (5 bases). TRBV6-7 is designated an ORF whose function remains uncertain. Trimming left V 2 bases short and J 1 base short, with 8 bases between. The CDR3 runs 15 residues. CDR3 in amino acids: CASSYAGQNTGELFF. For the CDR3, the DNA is TGTGCCAGCAGTTACGCCGGACAGAACACCGGGGAGCTGTTTTTT.